This T cell receptor beta chain was obtained from a study of T cell repertoires and HLA-DP antigens. Amplification used primers for 54 TRBV and 13 TRBJ segments. Sequencing was performed with immunoSEQ multiplex PCR; in TCRdb, only in-frame clones are kept and a portion is missing. The sample yields about 73,000 clones, roughly 77% seen once. General study points: Pre-culture clonality, approximately 0.04, was far below sorted CD137+ clonality of 0.35 to 0.4.

Concerning this clone: Its antigen is unidentified.

Sequenced input: CD4+ T cells from PBMCs. This receptor was taken from a man between 60 and 75 years old in good health and CMV-seronegative.

The CDR3 protein is CASSSTGGNQPQHF. DNA of the CDR3: TGCGCCAGCAGCTCCACAGGGGGCAATCAGCCCCAGCATTTT. This chain connects TRBV5-1 to TRBJ1-5; 7 positions agree with TRBD1. Germline CDR1 is SGHRS and CDR2 is YFSETQ. This CDR3 has 14 residues. V lost 3 bases to trimming and J lost 2 bases; unmatched junction nucleotides: 2. The full variable domain, in which reference TRBV5-1 and TRBJ1-5 provide the parts outside the CDR3, is KAGVTQTPRYLIKTRGQQVTLSCSPISGHRSVSWYQQTPGQGLQFLFEYFSETQRNKGNFPGRFSGRQFSNSRSEMNVSTLELGDSALYLCASSSTGGNQPQHFGDGTRLSIL.